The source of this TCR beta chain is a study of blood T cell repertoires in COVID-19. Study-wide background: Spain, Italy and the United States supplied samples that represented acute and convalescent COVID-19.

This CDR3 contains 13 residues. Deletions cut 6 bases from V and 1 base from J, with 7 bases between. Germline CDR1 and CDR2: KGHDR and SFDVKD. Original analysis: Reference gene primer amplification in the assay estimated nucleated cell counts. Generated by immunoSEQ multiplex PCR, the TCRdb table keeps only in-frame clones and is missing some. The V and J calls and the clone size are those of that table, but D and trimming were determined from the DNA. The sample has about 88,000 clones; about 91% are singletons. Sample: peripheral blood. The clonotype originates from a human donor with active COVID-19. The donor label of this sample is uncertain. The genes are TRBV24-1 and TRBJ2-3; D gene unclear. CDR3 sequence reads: CATSNTGTDTQYF. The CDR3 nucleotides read TGTGCCACCAGTAACACAGGCACAGATACGCAGTATTTT.